The 18 T cell receptor beta chains in this list originate from one sample, sequenced in a study of blood T cell repertoires in COVID-19 (dated by TCRdb to 2018 to 2021). The method behind the library was the immunoSEQ multiplex PCR assay. TCRdb holds this immuneACCESS table with in-frame rearrangements only. Some clones are missing; in checked studies, unresolved V genes explain under half, and the rest has no known cause. Within this sample are around 370,000 clones, with around 89% of them counted one time only. Of the sample, less than 1.5% falls within the top ten clones. Sequences were obtained from PBMCs or T cells enriched from blood (not recorded which). Receptors originate from a woman younger than 35 who had recovered from COVID-19.

The chain couples TRBV4-3 to TRBJ2-7; 11 bases align to TRBD2. The CDR3 contains 15 residues. Germline CDR1 LGHNA, CDR2 YSLEER. J lost 7 bases, V lost 0 bases, and 5 bases had no gene match. CDR3: CASSQETSGGREQYF. The CDR3, as DNA: TGCGCCAGCAGCCAAGAAACTAGCGGGGGACGAGAGCAGTACTTC.

The chain joins TRBV6-1 to TRBJ1-1, with D possibly being TRBD1 (6 bases). V lost 4 bases to trimming and J lost 2 bases, with 17 bases between them. In germline, CDR1 is MNHNS, CDR2 SASEGT. There are 16 residues in the CDR3. CDR3 coding DNA: TGTGCCAGCAGTGCAGGGACACAACTCGCCAACACTGAAGCTTTCTTT. Amino acid sequence: CASSAGTQLANTEAFF.

The chain combines TRBV3-1 (or the pseudogene TRBV3-2) with TRBJ1-1, with D possibly matching TRBD1 (6 bases). V was shortened by 6 bases and J by 6 bases, with 20 bases between the two germline ends. This CDR3 comprises 15 residues. Per the germline V gene, CDR1 is LGHDT and CDR2 is YNNKEL (reference sequence). The CDR3 nucleotides read TGTGCCAGCAGTACTTTTTTGGTTGGACAGTCTGAAGCTTTCTTT. It encodes CASSTFLVGQSEAFF.

The V and J genes are TRBV9 and TRBJ1-5, with 8 bases that match TRBD1. The CDR3 is 15 residues long. Germline assignment: CDR1 SGDLS and CDR2 YYNGEE. The junction had 4 bases not matched to a gene; V was cut back by 2 bases and J by 3 bases. The CDR3 loop reads CASSVGQGPNQPQHF. As DNA, the CDR3 is TGTGCCAGCAGCGTCGGACAGGGACCCAATCAGCCCCAGCATTTT. The whole variable domain, filled in from reference TRBV9 and TRBJ1-5, reads DSGVTQTPKHLITATGQRVTLRCSPRSGDLSVYWYQQSLDQGLQFLIQYYNGEERAKGNILERFSAQQFPDLHSELNLSSLELGDSALYFCASSVGQGPNQPQHFGDGTRLSIL.

The genes are TRBV5-1 and TRBJ1-2; 7 bases match TRBD1. The CDR3 length is 14 residues. The V segment lost 1 base and the J segment 5 bases; nucleotides outside the gene matches: 5. Germline lookup yields CDR1 SGHRS and CDR2 YFSETQ. CDR3 residues: CASSLLDREYGYTF. CDR3 sequence (DNA): TGCGCCAGCAGCTTGCTAGACAGGGAGTATGGCTACACCTTC.

The CDR3: CASRELAGGNYEQYF. Here the CDR3 DNA reads TGTGCCAGCAGGGAACTAGCGGGGGGGAACTACGAGCAGTACTTC. The genes are TRBV28 and TRBJ2-7, with 13 bases lining up with TRBD2. The germline gives CDR1 MDHEN, CDR2 SYDVKM. Trimming at V came to 6 bases and at J to 3 bases, leaving 5 bases not matched to a gene. This CDR3 is built from 15 residues.

As concerns this clone: The sample contains more than one DNA sequence encoding this CDR3. This chain uses TRBV7-9 with TRBJ1-1, with 8 bases aligning to TRBD1. Germline V gives CDR1 SEHNR, CDR2 FQNEAQ (reference sequence). The CDR3 has 13 residues. J lost 4 bases, V lost 5 bases, and 3 bases had no gene match. The CDR3 sequence: CASSPTGGTEAFF. CDR3 DNA: TGTGCCAGCAGCCCCACAGGGGGCACTGAAGCTTTCTTT.

This clone appeared a single time. The rearrangement links TRBV7-2 to TRBJ1-1; D unclear. The CDR3 sequence is 14 residues long. CDR1 and CDR2 (germline): SGHTA, FQGNSA. Trimming took off 4 bases at V and 1 base at J, with 10 bases between the two ends. CDR3 in amino acids: CASSSRRRNTEAFF. CDR3 nucleotides: TGTGCCAGCAGCTCCCGGAGGAGGAACACTGAAGCTTTCTTT.

V usage is TRBV5-1 and J usage is TRBJ2-7, with TRBD1 as a possible D gene (5 bases). CDR1 is SGHRS, CDR2 YFSETQ, per germline. The CDR3 covers 15 residues. Trimming took 2 bases from V and 0 from J, leaving 12 bases between them. Here the CDR3 reads CASSLDRLSSYEQYF. Written as DNA, the CDR3 is TGCGCCAGCAGCTTAGACAGACTGAGCTCCTACGAGCAGTACTTC.

The V gene is TRBV15, the J gene TRBJ1-2; TRBD1 matches at 12 bases. The junction had 5 bases not matched to a gene; V was cut back by 3 bases and J by 3 bases. CDR1 is LNHNV, CDR2 YYDKDF, per germline (reference sequence). The CDR3 has 16 amino acids. CDR3 nucleotide sequence: TGTGCCACCAGCAGGGGACAGGGGGCCGACCACTATGGCTACACCTTC. Its translation is CATSRGQGADHYGYTF.

This clone is a singleton in its sample. The rearrangement joins TRBV7-9 to TRBJ2-1; D remains ambiguous. Germline CDR1 SEHNR, CDR2 FQNEAQ (reference sequence). This CDR3 contains 13 residues. Between the trimmed V and J ends, which lost 8 bases and 1 base, there was a span of 9 bases. CDR3 sequence reads: CASATESYNEQFF. The DNA for the CDR3 is TGTGCCAGCGCGACTGAGTCCTACAATGAGCAGTTCTTC.

This clone was found a few times. V usage is TRBV7-9 and J usage is TRBJ2-7; the match to TRBD1 covers 9 bases. Germline-derived CDR1 and CDR2 are SEHNR and FQNEAQ (reference sequence). This CDR3 contains 15 residues. V gave up 2 bases and J gave up 3 bases; unmatched junction bases: 5. The CDR3 coding sequence is TGTGCCAGCAGCTTATGGGGACAGGGCGACTACGAGCAGTACTTC. Its translation is CASSLWGQGDYEQYF.

The chain couples TRBV19 to TRBJ1-2, with 8 bases aligning to TRBD1. This CDR3 contains 14 residues. In germline, CDR1 is LNHDA, CDR2 SQIVND (reference sequence). The junction had 9 bases not matched to a gene; V was cut back by 4 bases and J by 8 bases. The CDR3 is CASSSERTGQGYTF. As DNA, the CDR3 is TGTGCCAGTAGTAGCGAACGGACAGGGCAAGGCTACACCTTC.

The V and J genes are TRBV10-3 and TRBJ2-7; perhaps TRBD1 as D (7 bases). In germline, CDR1 is ENHRY, CDR2 SYGVKD. The V gene lost 11 bases and the J gene lost 4 bases, with 12 bases spanning the gap. This CDR3 comprises 11 residues. In DNA, the CDR3 is TGTGCCTTGTCAGGGGGGTACGAGCAGTACTTC. It encodes CALSGGYEQYF.

CDR3 sequence (DNA): TGTGCCAGCAGTGAATACCCCAGGGACAGGCTTAATTCACCCCTCCACTTT. Translating it yields CASSEYPRDRLNSPLHF. This rearrangement joins TRBV6-1 to TRBJ1-6; TRBD1 matches 8 bases. In germline, CDR1 is MNHNS, CDR2 SASEGT. This CDR3 contains 17 residues. The J segment lost 6 bases and the V segment lost 2 bases, leaving 9 bases of the junction unmatched.

The chain combines TRBV4-3 with TRBJ2-7, with 7 bases that match TRBD2. Per the germline V gene, CDR1 is LGHNA and CDR2 is YSLEER. With 0 bases clipped from V and 0 bases from J, the junction kept 11 bases outside the gene matches. CDR3 length: 18 residues. The CDR3 sequence is CASSQEGPRGTRSYEQYF. DNA for the CDR3: TGCGCCAGCAGCCAAGAGGGGCCGCGGGGGACCCGCTCCTACGAGCAGTACTTC.

CDR3 bases: TGTGCCAGCAGCTTAATCGTCGGTTCCAAAAACATTCAGTACTTC. Residues: CASSLIVGSKNIQYF. This chain uses TRBV7-2 with TRBJ2-4; D is unclear. The V end lost 2 bases, the J end lost 2 bases, and 10 bases lay between the germline ends. The CDR3 is made up of 15 amino acids. Germline-derived CDR1 and CDR2 are SGHTA and FQGNSA.

The DNA of the CDR3 is TGTGCCAGCAGTGCCGTAGCGGGGGGGAATGAGCAGTTCTTC. Translation gives CASSAVAGGNEQFF. The chain is built from TRBV2 and TRBJ2-1; TRBD2 agrees at 11 bases. There are 14 residues in the CDR3. Germline V gene data show CDR1 as SNHLY and CDR2 as FYNNEI. The ends lost 4 bases at V and 7 bases at J; junction bases unmatched: 3.